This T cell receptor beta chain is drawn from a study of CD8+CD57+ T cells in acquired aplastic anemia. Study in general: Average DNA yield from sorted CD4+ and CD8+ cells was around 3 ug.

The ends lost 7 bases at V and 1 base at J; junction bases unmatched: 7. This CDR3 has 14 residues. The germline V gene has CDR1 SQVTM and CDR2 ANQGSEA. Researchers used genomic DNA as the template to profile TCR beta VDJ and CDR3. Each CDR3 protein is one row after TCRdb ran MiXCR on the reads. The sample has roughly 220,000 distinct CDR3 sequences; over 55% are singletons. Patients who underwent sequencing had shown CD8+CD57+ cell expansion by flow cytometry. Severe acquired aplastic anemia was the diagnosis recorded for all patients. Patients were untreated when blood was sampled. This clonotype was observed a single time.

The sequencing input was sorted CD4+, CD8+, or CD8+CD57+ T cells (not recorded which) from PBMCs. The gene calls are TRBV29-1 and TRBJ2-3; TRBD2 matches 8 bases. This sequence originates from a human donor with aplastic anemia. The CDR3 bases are TGCAGCGGTGGAGCGGGGGTCCGCACAGATACGCAGTATTTT. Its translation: CSGGAGVRTDTQYF.